This is a list of T cell receptor beta chains from one sample in a study of Ad26.COV2.S vaccination and SARS-CoV-2 variants. Repertoires were generated with immunoSEQ multiplex PCR, while TCRdb's copy carries only in-frame clones and drops some. The sample consists of just over 350,000 clones, 70% to 90% of them appearing once. The sequenced sample was peripheral blood, obtained in a trial of Ad26.COV2.S vaccine versus placebo. The receptors here all came from a person aged 18-60 years who received the Ad26.COV2.S COVID-19 vaccine or a placebo. Each CDR3 is given with its conserved first and last residue. A D gene is named only where the DNA matches it firmly. Where a row states a size, it is once, few, many or the class of an expanded clone; other rows omit it.

d_call	v_call	clone_size	j_call	cdr3_aa	cdr3_nt
-	TRBV15	-	TRBJ2-7	CATSRDQGGGPYEQYF	TGTGCCACCAGCAGAGATCAGGGGGGAGGCCCCTACGAGCAGTACTTC
-	TRBV4-1	-	TRBJ2-5	CASSQNGQQETQYF	TGCGCCAGCAGCCAAAATGGACAGCAAGAGACCCAGTACTTC
TRBD2	TRBV10-3	-	TRBJ2-7	CAILRGGYEQYF	TGTGCCATCCTTCGGGGGGGCTACGAGCAGTACTTC
-	TRBV7-9	-	TRBJ2-2	CASSFFGGWSGELFF	TGTGCCAGCAGCTTTTTCGGGGGCTGGTCCGGGGAGCTGTTTTTT
-	TRBV15	-	TRBJ2-4	CATSRDIPGDDKNIQYF	TGTGCCACCAGCAGAGATATCCCAGGGGACGACAAAAACATTCAGTACTTC
TRBD1	TRBV18	-	TRBJ1-1	CASSGQGAEAFF	TGTGCCAGCTCAGGACAGGGGGCTGAAGCTTTCTTT
TRBD1	TRBV27	-	TRBJ1-4	CASSYTTGPNEKLFF	TGTGCCAGCAGCTACACGACAGGGCCCAATGAAAAACTGTTTTTT
TRBD1	TRBV5-1	-	TRBJ1-1	CASSLGWTGGNEAFF	TGCGCCAGCAGCTTGGGTTGGACAGGTGGTAATGAAGCTTTCTTT
-	TRBV27	-	TRBJ1-2	CASRGPYGYTF	TGTGCCAGCAGGGGCCCTTATGGCTACACCTTC
-	TRBV6-6	once	TRBJ1-3	CASSYSFGETLCF	TGTGCCAGCAGTTACTCGTTTGGAGAGACCCTCTGTTTT